The clone carrying this TCR beta chain is a singleton in its sample. Here immunoSEQ multiplex PCR was the method, and the copy in TCRdb shows in-frame clones only, minus some. The sample lists approximately 7,000 clones; 85% to 90% were seen once. This sample was included in a study of hypomethylating agent response in myelodysplastic syndrome. This CDR3 contains 19 residues. The germline V gene encodes CDR1 LNHNV and CDR2 YYDKDF (reference sequence). With 0 bases removed from V and 2 bases from J, the gap between germline ends came to 22 bases. V is TRBV15 and J is TRBJ1-1; perhaps TRBD1 as D (5 bases). This receptor was taken from a human donor with myelodysplastic syndrome. The source material was bone marrow, sampled before or after starting hypomethylating agent treatment for myelodysplastic syndrome (not recorded which). CDR3 region: CATSRDRGAGFYPNTEAFF. The CDR3 bases are TGTGCCACCAGCAGAGATAGAGGCGCAGGGTTTTACCCAAACACTGAAGCTTTCTTT. The whole variable domain, remainder taken from reference TRBV15 and TRBJ1-1, is DAMVIQNPRYQVTQFGKPVTLSCSQTLNHNVMYWYQQKSSQAPKLLFHYYDKDFNNEADTPDNFQSRRPNTSFCFLDIRSPGLGDTAMYLCATSRDRGAGFYPNTEAFFGQGTRLTVV.